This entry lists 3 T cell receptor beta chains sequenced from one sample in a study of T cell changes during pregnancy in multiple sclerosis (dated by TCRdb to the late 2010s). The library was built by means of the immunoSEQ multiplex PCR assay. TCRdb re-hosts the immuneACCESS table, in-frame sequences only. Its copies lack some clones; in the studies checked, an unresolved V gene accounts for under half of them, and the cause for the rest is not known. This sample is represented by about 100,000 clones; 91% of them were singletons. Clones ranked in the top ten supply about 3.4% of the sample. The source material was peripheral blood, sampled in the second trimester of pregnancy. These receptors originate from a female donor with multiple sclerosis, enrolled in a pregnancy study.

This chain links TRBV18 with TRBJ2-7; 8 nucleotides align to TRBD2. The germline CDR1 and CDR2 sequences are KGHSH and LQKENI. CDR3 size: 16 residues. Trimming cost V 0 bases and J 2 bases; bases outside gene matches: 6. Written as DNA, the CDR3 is TGTGCCAGCTCACCACCGAGTCTTAGCGGGACCTACGAGCAGTACTTC. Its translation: CASSPPSLSGTYEQYF.

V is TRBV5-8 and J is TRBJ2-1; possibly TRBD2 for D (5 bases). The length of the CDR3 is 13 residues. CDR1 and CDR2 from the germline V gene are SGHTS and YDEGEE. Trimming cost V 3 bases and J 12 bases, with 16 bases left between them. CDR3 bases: TGTGCCAGCAGCTGGAGGACGGCGCGGAGGCAGTTCTTC. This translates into CASSWRTARRQFF. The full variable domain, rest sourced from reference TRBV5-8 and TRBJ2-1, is EAGVTQSPTHLIKTRGQQATLRCSPISGHTSVYWYQQALGLGLQFLLWYDEGEERNRGNFPPRFSGRQFPNYSSELNVNALELEDSALYLCASSWRTARRQFFGPGTRLTVL.

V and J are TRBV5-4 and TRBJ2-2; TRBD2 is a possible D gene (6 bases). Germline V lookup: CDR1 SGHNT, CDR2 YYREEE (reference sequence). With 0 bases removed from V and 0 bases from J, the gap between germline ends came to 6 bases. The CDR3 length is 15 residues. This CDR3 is CASSLASANTGELFF. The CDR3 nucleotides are TGTGCCAGCAGCTTGGCTAGCGCGAACACCGGGGAGCTGTTTTTT.